The 27 T cell receptor beta chains presented below share a single source sample, sequenced in a study of cytomegalovirus exposure and HLA in healthy donors. The study ran its PCR with 60 Vbeta and 13 Jbeta primers. Libraries were prepared by immunoSEQ multiplex PCR; TCRdb keeps only in-frame clonotypes and omits some of them. The table shows 210,000 or so clones, with over 75% occurring only once. Specimen: PBMCs. Receptor source: a woman aged 45-60 years in good health and CMV-seropositive.

The chain uses TRBV27 and TRBJ2-7; D might be TRBD2 (6 bases). The CDR3 consists of 13 residues. CDR1 and CDR2 from the germline V gene are MNHEY and SMNVEV (reference sequence). V shed 4 bases and J shed 0 bases, with 7 bases lying between them. DNA of the CDR3: TGTGCCAGCAGTTGGGGGGTCTCCTACGAGCAGTACTTC. Amino acid sequence: CASSWGVSYEQYF.

About this clone: A junction end diverges from the germline sequence, so it may reflect a read error. This chain links TRBV4-3 with TRBJ1-1; D is possibly TRBD1 (5 bases). The CDR3 has 15 residues. CDR1 LGHNA and CDR2 YSLEER come from the germline V gene. The CDR3 sequence: CASTQRGGRDTEAFF. CDR3 bases: TGCGCCAGCACCCAACGAGGTGGCAGGGACACTGAAGCTTTCTTT.

The V and J genes are TRBV14 and TRBJ1-1, with 9 bases that match TRBD1. Trimming cost V 4 bases and J 4 bases; bases outside gene matches: 4. Germline CDR1 reads SGHDN; CDR2 reads FVKESK. This CDR3 contains 14 residues. CDR3: CASSPTGGGTEAFF. CDR3 nucleotide sequence: TGTGCCAGCAGCCCGACAGGGGGGGGCACTGAAGCTTTCTTT.

This chain connects TRBV9 to TRBJ1-2, with 9 bases lining up with TRBD1. Germline lookup yields CDR1 SGDLS and CDR2 YYNGEE. V was clipped by 4 bases and J by 1 base; unmatched bases: 26. The CDR3 extends over 22 amino acids. In nucleotides, the CDR3 is TGTGCCAGCAGCACCCGGGGGACCGGGACAGGGCCAACTCGTACCATTAACTATGGCTACACCTTC. The encoded protein is CASSTRGTGTGPTRTINYGYTF.

This clone was seen once. The chain has TRBV11-2 and TRBJ2-7, with 8 bases matching TRBD1. After removal of 5 bases from V and 2 bases from J, the junction contained 2 bases not matched to a gene. This CDR3 contains 13 residues. Germline CDR1 reads SGHAT; CDR2 reads FQNNGV. The CDR3 loop reads CASSKTGAYEQYF. The CDR3 DNA sequence: TGTGCCAGCAGCAAGACAGGGGCCTACGAGCAGTACTTC.

The gene calls are TRBV19 and TRBJ1-1, with D uncertain. The ends were cut back, 1 base at V and 1 base at J, with 10 bases in the middle. The CDR3 loop spans 15 amino acids. Germline CDR1 reads LNHDA; CDR2 reads SQIVND (reference sequence). CDR3 amino acids: CASSIVGRPNTEAFF. The CDR3 coding sequence is TGTGCCAGTAGTATAGTTGGGCGACCGAACACTGAAGCTTTCTTT.

The V gene is TRBV7-2, the J gene TRBJ2-5; 12 bases are shared with TRBD2. The CDR3 is 16 amino acids. Germline assignment: CDR1 SGHTA and CDR2 FQGNSA. The J segment lost 7 bases and the V segment lost 5 bases, leaving 11 bases of the junction unmatched. CDR3 region: CASSPRTSGAGGTQYF. The CDR3 nucleotides are TGTGCCAGCAGCCCACGGACTAGCGGGGCCGGGGGGACCCAGTACTTC.

There are a few counts of this clone. The CDR3 nucleotides read TGCGCCAGCAGCTTGGGACAGGATTCTGAAGCTTTCTTT. Its translation: CASSLGQDSEAFF. The chain is built from TRBV5-1 and TRBJ1-1; D may be TRBD1 (6 bases). Trimming took 0 bases from V and 6 from J, leaving 9 bases between them. This CDR3 spans 13 amino acids. Germline assignment: CDR1 SGHRS and CDR2 YFSETQ.

The CDR3 nucleotides are TGCGCCAGCAGCCAACCTCAGGGGGAAACTAATGAAAAACTGTTTTTT. Translation gives CASSQPQGETNEKLFF. The chain has TRBV4-1 and TRBJ1-4; 7 bases map to TRBD1. Per the germline V gene, CDR1 is MGHRA and CDR2 is YSYEKL. With 2 bases clipped from V and 1 base from J, the junction kept 4 bases outside the gene matches. CDR3 length: 16 residues.

This chain uses TRBV7-3 with TRBJ1-6, with TRBD1 as a possible D gene (5 bases). V was trimmed by 0 bases and J by 7 bases, leaving 7 bases between them. The CDR3 length is 14 residues. Germline-derived CDR1 and CDR2 are SGHTA and FQGTGA. The CDR3, as DNA: TGTGCCAGCAGCTTAACGGCAGGGAATTCACCCCTCCACTTT. This encodes CASSLTAGNSPLHF.

This clone appeared a few times. The rearrangement links TRBV7-9 to TRBJ1-5; TRBD1 is a possible D gene (5 bases). V was clipped by 5 bases and J by 3 bases, with 11 bases between them. The CDR3 is made up of 14 amino acids. Germline CDR1 reads SEHNR; CDR2 reads FQNEAQ (reference sequence). The CDR3 DNA is TGTGCCAGCAGCAAACAGGAATACAATCAGCCCCAGCATTTT. Translation: CASSKQEYNQPQHF.

The chain combines TRBV7-3 with TRBJ2-5, with D hard to call. This CDR3 region has 17 residues. The germline V gene has CDR1 SGHTA and CDR2 FQGTGA. V lost 1 base and J lost 4, with 19 bases in between. Here the CDR3 reads CASSLNRASGARETQYF. In nucleotides, the CDR3 is TGTGCCAGCAGCTTAAATCGCGCCTCGGGTGCCCGAGAGACCCAGTACTTC.

V usage is TRBV7-2 and J usage is TRBJ1-5; the match to TRBD1 covers 12 bases. In germline, CDR1 is SGHTA, CDR2 FQGNSA. V shed 2 bases and J 4 bases; nucleotides not matched to a gene: 12. The CDR3 runs to 19 residues. CDR3 loop: CASSLSRGPGQGANQPQHF. CDR3 in DNA: TGTGCCAGCAGCTTATCTAGGGGACCGGGACAGGGGGCTAATCAGCCCCAGCATTTT.

The chain uses TRBV7-8 and TRBJ2-1; 8 nucleotides agree with TRBD2. V lost 2 bases to trimming and J lost 7 bases; unmatched junction nucleotides: 7. This CDR3 is 15 amino acids long. The germline gives CDR1 SGHVS, CDR2 FQNEAQ. CDR3 nucleotide sequence: TGTGCCAGCAGCTTATTCCCCGGGGGGGCAAATGAGCAGTTCTTC. Protein: CASSLFPGGANEQFF.

The chain combines TRBV10-3 with TRBJ2-1; D may be TRBD2 (7 bases). Trimming left V 3 bases short and J 1 base short, with 16 bases between. The CDR3 loop spans 17 amino acids. CDR1 and CDR2 from the germline V gene are ENHRY and SYGVKD. This CDR3 is CAISDRRGGESYNEQFF. The CDR3 DNA reads as TGTGCCATCAGTGATCGACGAGGGGGGGAATCCTACAATGAGCAGTTCTTC.

The table lists this clone with a few counts. The genes are TRBV15 and TRBJ2-7; TRBD2 matches 8 bases. The V segment lost 9 bases and the J segment 5 bases; nucleotides outside the gene matches: 12. Germline V gene sequence: CDR1 LNHNV, CDR2 YYDKDF (reference sequence). This CDR3 comprises 14 residues. Here the CDR3 reads CATGTGGEANEQYF. The CDR3 DNA reads TGTGCCACAGGGACCGGGGGGGAGGCCAACGAGCAGTACTTC.

Note on this clone: The same CDR3 also results from other DNA sequences found in this sample. The chain uses TRBV6-4 and TRBJ2-3, with TRBD2 identical over 9 bases. CDR1 is MRHNA and CDR2 is SNTAGT in the germline V gene. Germline trimming cut 2 bases from V and 4 bases from J; bases unmatched to any gene: 1. The CDR3 is made up of 14 amino acids. The CDR3 nucleotides are TGTGCCAGCAGTGACGGCGGGGGGGCAGATACGCAGTATTTT. The encoded protein is CASSDGGGADTQYF.

The chain is built from TRBV28 and TRBJ2-7; TRBD2 matches 9 bases. The V gene end was trimmed by 5 bases and the J gene end by 6 bases; junction bases not matched to a gene: 8. The CDR3 consists of 14 residues. Germline V CDR1 and CDR2: MDHEN, SYDVKM. The CDR3 DNA is TGTGCCAGCAGTCCCCAGCGGGGGGCTCGCGAGCAGTACTTC. Residues: CASSPQRGAREQYF.

The chain links TRBV10-3 to TRBJ2-7, with TRBD1 matching 9 bases. Germline V gives CDR1 ENHRY, CDR2 SYGVKD. The ends lost 3 bases at V and 5 bases at J; junction bases unmatched: 8. The CDR3 has 15 residues. This CDR3 is CAISELQGAGHEQYF. CDR3 bases: TGTGCCATCAGTGAACTACAGGGGGCAGGCCACGAGCAGTACTTC.

This sequence joins TRBV5-4 and TRBJ1-1; D not certain. Trimming stripped 4 bases from V and 0 bases from J, with 7 bases between. Germline assignment: CDR1 SGHNT and CDR2 YYREEE (reference sequence). The CDR3 is 13 residues long. CDR3 amino acids: CASSPSLNTEAFF. For the CDR3, the DNA is TGTGCCAGCAGCCCCAGTTTGAACACTGAAGCTTTCTTT.

This chain uses TRBV5-1 with TRBJ2-5; the D is unclear. The CDR3 is 14 amino acids. Germline V CDR1 and CDR2: SGHRS, YFSETQ. Trimming removed 0 bases at V and 1 base at J, with 7 bases between. The CDR3 sequence: CASSLEWPQETQYF. In DNA form, the CDR3 reads TGCGCCAGCAGCTTGGAGTGGCCCCAAGAGACCCAGTACTTC.

This clone was detected a few times. The CDR3 DNA reads TGTGCCAGCAGCTCCAGAGGTGGGAGCAATCAGCCCCAGCATTTT. The encoded protein is CASSSRGGSNQPQHF. The chain links TRBV7-2 to TRBJ1-5; D is unresolved. CDR1 SGHTA and CDR2 FQGNSA come from the germline V gene. Between the trimmed V and J ends, which lost 4 bases and 1 base, there was a span of 11 bases. The CDR3 is made up of 15 amino acids.

CDR3 protein: CASSFPGSWAKNIQYF. CDR3 coding DNA: TGTGCCAGCAGCTTCCCAGGGTCTTGGGCCAAAAACATTCAGTACTTC. The chain couples TRBV5-4 to TRBJ2-4; the D gene is possibly TRBD1 (5 bases). This CDR3 contains 16 residues. V was pared by 2 bases and J by 1 base, with 13 bases between. CDR1 and CDR2 from the germline V gene are SGHNT and YYREEE (reference sequence).

This CDR3 reads CASSDSQRSTQYF. CDR3 sequence (DNA): TGTGCCAGCAGTGACTCCCAACGGAGTACGCAGTATTTT. The genes are TRBV6-4 and TRBJ2-3; D uncertain. V lost 0 bases, J lost 8 bases, and 9 bases lay in between. There are 13 residues in the CDR3. Germline V CDR1 and CDR2: MRHNA, SNTAGT.

The V and J genes are TRBV7-2 and TRBJ2-5; 9 nucleotides align to TRBD2. Germline assignment: CDR1 SGHTA and CDR2 FQGNSA. V was pared by 4 bases and J by 8 bases, with 2 bases of the junction left unmatched. This CDR3 has 12 residues. The CDR3 DNA reads as TGTGCCAGCAGCTCACTAGCGGGTACCCAGTACTTC. It codes for CASSSLAGTQYF.

The chain combines TRBV21-1 with TRBJ2-7; TRBD1 reflects the table's D call only, with no check against the DNA. TRBV21-1 is given as a pseudogene. This CDR3 contains 16 residues. For the CDR3, the DNA is TGTGCCAGCAGCGCCGACAAGAATCCTTCCTCCTACGAGCAGTACTTC. Amino acids: CASSADKNPSSYEQYF.

DNA of the CDR3: TGTGCCAGTCGTCCTCAGGGAACTAATGAAAAACTGTTTTTT. Its translation: CASRPQGTNEKLFF. The rearrangement joins TRBV19 to TRBJ1-4; weak D call: TRBD1 (5 bases). This CDR3 has 14 residues. Trimming cost V 8 bases and J 1 base, with 11 bases left between them. The V gene's germline CDR1 is LNHDA and CDR2 SQIVND (reference sequence).